This T cell receptor (beta chain) was profiled in a study of blood T cell repertoires in COVID-19. Study at large: Sites in the United States, Italy and Spain provided acute and convalescent COVID-19 samples. From T cells, B-cell-depleted T cells, or PBMCs came the material, which was cDNA or gDNA.

In the original processing: How many nucleated cells were present was estimated from reference gene primer amplification. Measured with immunoSEQ multiplex PCR; TCRdb has only the in-frame clones, and not every one. V, J and clone size reflect that table, while D and trimming were determined from the DNA. The sample has 90,000 or so clones, 80% to 90% seen once. By proportion, this clone is large (0.1 to 1%). The sequenced sample was peripheral blood. The TCR was taken from a man aged 60 to 75 with acute or convalescent COVID-19.

The CDR3 reads CASRPNDRGTGELFF. Written as DNA, the CDR3 is TGTGCCAGCAGGCCAAACGACAGGGGCACCGGGGAGCTGTTTTTT. V gene TRBV11-1 combines with J gene TRBJ2-2; 8 nucleotides line up with TRBD1. Germline trimming cut 6 bases from V and 4 bases from J; bases unmatched to any gene: 7. The CDR3 consists of 15 residues. Per the germline V gene, CDR1 is SGHAT and CDR2 is FQDESV (reference sequence).